This TCR beta chain stems from a study of blood T cells in healthy people across ages (dated by TCRdb to 2014 to 2015). Notes on the research overall: In model experiments, template switching captured about one uniquely barcoded TCR beta cDNA molecule for every two T cells. The study measured age-related changes in TCR beta repertoire diversity using deep sequencing normalized with unique cDNA molecular identifiers. Donors were grouped into four age groups: young (average about 15 years), middle-aged (approximately 41), aged (approximately 58) and long-lived (around 80). Donors of different ages were randomly distributed across sequencing lanes to avoid experimental bias. The study analyzed two additional independent replicas of 1 million unique cDNA reads from the same blood draw for two donors, one aged 18 to 30 and one aged 80 or older.

The research as a whole found: As age increased, observed TCR beta diversity per million T cells dropped in a roughly linear way, and a significant reduction was already evident by age 40. Donor CMV infection status was unknown, potentially confounding age-related changes in expanded clonotypes. Total diversity estimates from one million sequenced T cells were considered lower bounds and underestimates. The percentage of naive T cells measured by flow cytometry correlated strongly with observed TCR beta diversity. Compared with the aged group, the long-lived group had more naive CD4+ T cells, fewer expanded clones and increased TCR diversity, suggesting age selection. Because profiling used bulk unsorted PBMCs, naive and antigen-experienced compartments could not be compared conclusively.

The donors were under 40 Caucasian individuals from Russia, aged roughly 6 to 95 years, who were systemically healthy. Ten milliliters of peripheral blood were drawn from each donor into EDTA-treated Vacutainer tubes. Ficoll-Paque density-gradient centrifugation was used to isolate PBMCs, with at least 6.5 million per sample. Trizol reagent was used to extract total RNA from the PBMCs, yielding at least 5.5 micrograms per sample. For every donor, flow cytometry on a PBMC aliquot measured the percentage of naive CD45RAhigh/CD27high T cells. The CDR3 goes from the cysteine to the phenylalanine over 17 residues. Just CDR3 DNA is preserved here, 51 bases in frame from base 1. CDR1 and CDR2, per the germline V gene, are SGHTA and FQGNSA. Relative to germline, V is 1 base shorter and J is 0 bases shorter, with 12 bases between their ends. This clonotype was seen a few times. Its antigen has not been determined. Base qualities are not recorded, but no much larger clone differs from it by a single base.

Libraries came from 5' RACE. Sequencing relied on an Illumina HiSeq 2500. A second 7 to 11 cycle PCR used a sample-barcoded 5' primer and a J-beta primer mix. A unique molecular identifier was introduced onto each TCR beta cDNA molecule by a template-switch 5' adaptor carrying 12 random nucleotides. Each sample yielded at least 2.5 million CDR3-containing paired-end reads. First-strand cDNA was synthesized from all RNA with the Mint cDNA synthesis kit, primed by a TRBC-specific oligonucleotide. All cDNA was treated with uracil-DNA glycosylase and then went through a first 18-cycle PCR with the universal primers M1SS and BC2_uni_R. The study's processing was this. For normalization, 1 million high-quality reads were randomly selected from each sample, with every read carrying a distinct molecular identifier. Reads sharing molecular identifiers were discarded rather than binned into consensus sequences. CDR3 identification, clonotype clustering and error correction used MiTCR with a Q25 quality threshold and the strictest error-elimination algorithm. A nonparametric unseen species model using Euler transformation provided a lower-bound estimate of total TCR beta diversity. Through fastp at Q25 and MiXCR, TCRdb rebuilt clones from the public reads, retaining in-frame beta chains. Identical CDR3 protein sequences are pooled into one entry, listed with their most common genes and DNA. TCRdb, not the authors, supplied the V and J calls. In this sample the table shows 250,000 to 300,000 distinct CDR3 sequences, roughly a quarter of which occur a single time. The top ten clones comprise 29% of the sample.

This sequence was found in a woman in her 70s in good health. Sequenced material: blood. This receptor chain uses TRBV7-2 and TRBJ1-4; tentative D gene TRBD1, with 5 bases matching. The CDR3 region has the sequence CASSLGWAGTTNEKLFF. DNA sequence: TGTGCCAGCAGCTTAGGCTGGGCAGGGACAACTAATGAAAAACTGTTTTTT.